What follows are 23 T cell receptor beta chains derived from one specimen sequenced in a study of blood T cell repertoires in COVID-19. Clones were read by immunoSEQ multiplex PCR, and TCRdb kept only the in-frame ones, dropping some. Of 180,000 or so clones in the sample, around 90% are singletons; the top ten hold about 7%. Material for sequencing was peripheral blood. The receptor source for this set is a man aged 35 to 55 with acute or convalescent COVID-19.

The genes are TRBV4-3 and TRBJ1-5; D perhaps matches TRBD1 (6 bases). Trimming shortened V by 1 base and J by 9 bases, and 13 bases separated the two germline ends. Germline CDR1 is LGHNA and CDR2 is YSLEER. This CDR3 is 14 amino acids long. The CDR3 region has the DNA TGCGCCAGCAGCCAAGCCAGGGGTTTAGGGCCCCAGCATTTT. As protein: CASSQARGLGPQHF.

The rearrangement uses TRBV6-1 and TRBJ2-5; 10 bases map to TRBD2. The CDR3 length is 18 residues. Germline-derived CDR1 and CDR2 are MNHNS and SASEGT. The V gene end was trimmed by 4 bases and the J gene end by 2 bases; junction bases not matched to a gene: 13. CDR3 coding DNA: TGTGCCAGCAGTGTTCGAGCGGGGGGGCCAGGACGGCAAGAGACCCAGTACTTC. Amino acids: CASSVRAGGPGRQETQYF.

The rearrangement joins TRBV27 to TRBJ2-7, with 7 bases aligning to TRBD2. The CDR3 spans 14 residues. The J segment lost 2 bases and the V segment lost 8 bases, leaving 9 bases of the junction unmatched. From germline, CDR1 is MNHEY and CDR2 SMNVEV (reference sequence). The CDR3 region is CASHGAGLAYEQYF. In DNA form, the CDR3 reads TGTGCCAGCCACGGAGCGGGGCTAGCCTACGAGCAGTACTTC.

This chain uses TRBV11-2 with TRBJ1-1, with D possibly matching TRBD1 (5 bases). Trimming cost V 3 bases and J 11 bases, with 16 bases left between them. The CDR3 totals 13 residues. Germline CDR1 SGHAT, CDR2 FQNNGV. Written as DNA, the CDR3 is TGTGCCAGCAGCTTGGGCAGAGGCCCAGGGGCTTTCTTT. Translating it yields CASSLGRGPGAFF.

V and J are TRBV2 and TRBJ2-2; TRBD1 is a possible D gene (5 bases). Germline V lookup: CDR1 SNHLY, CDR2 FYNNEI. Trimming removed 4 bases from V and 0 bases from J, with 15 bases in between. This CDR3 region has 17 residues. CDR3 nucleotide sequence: TGTGCCAGCAGTGTGGGGCAGTCACGCGCGAACACCGGGGAGCTGTTTTTT. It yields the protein CASSVGQSRANTGELFF.

CDR3: CASSPDRNEKLFF. The DNA for the CDR3 is TGTGCCAGCAGCCCCGACAGGAATGAAAAACTGTTTTTT. The V and J genes are TRBV5-6 and TRBJ1-4, with D perhaps TRBD1 (6 bases). This CDR3 spans 13 amino acids. The V end was cut by 4 bases, the J end by 5 bases, with 9 bases between. The germline V gene has CDR1 SGHDT and CDR2 YYEEEE. The full variable domain, its missing parts supplied by reference TRBV5-6 and TRBJ1-4, is DAGVTQSPTHLIKTRGQQVTLRCSPKSGHDTVSWYQQALGQGPQFIFQYYEEEERQRGNFPDRFSGHQFPNYSSELNVNALLLGDSALYLCASSPDRNEKLFFGSGTQLSVL.

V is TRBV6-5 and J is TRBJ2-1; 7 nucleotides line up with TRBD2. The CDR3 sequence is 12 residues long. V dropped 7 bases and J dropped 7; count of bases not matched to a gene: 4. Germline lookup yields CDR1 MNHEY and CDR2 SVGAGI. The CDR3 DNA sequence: TGTGCCAGCAACGGGGGGATTAATGAGCAGTTCTTC. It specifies CASNGGINEQFF.

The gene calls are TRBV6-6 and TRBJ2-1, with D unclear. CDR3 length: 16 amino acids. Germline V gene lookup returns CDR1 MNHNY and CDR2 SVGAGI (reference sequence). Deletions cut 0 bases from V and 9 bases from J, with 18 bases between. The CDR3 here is CASSYSRSPLYGEQFF. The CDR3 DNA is TGTGCCAGCAGTTACTCACGCTCGCCGCTATATGGTGAGCAGTTCTTC.

The CDR3 DNA follows: TGTGCCAACTTCCTAGGGGGCGCTGGGAATTCCTACGAGCAGTACTTC. Its protein product is CANFLGGAGNSYEQYF. The V call is TRBV21-1, the J call TRBJ2-7; the table's TRBD1 call for D was not verified on the DNA. TRBV21-1 counts as a pseudogene. CDR3 length: 16 amino acids.

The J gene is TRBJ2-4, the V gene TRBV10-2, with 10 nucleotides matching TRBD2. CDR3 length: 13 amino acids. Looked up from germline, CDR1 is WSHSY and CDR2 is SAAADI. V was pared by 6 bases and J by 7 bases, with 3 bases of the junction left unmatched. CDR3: CASRERGGNIQYF. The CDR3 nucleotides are TGCGCCAGCAGAGAGCGGGGGGGCAACATTCAGTACTTC.

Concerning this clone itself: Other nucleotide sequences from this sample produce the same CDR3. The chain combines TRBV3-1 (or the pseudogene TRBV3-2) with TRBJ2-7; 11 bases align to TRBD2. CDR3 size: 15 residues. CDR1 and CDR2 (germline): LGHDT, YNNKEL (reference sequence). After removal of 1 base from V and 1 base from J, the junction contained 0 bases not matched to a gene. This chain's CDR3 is CASSQGLAGSYEQYF. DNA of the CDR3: TGTGCCAGCAGCCAAGGACTAGCGGGGTCCTACGAGCAGTACTTC.

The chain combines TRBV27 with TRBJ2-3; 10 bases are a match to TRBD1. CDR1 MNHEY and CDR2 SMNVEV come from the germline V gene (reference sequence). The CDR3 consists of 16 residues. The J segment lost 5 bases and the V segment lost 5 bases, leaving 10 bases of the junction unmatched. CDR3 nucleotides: TGTGCCAGCAGTATAACGACAGGGGGCAGAGGAGATACGCAGTATTTT. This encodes CASSITTGGRGDTQYF.

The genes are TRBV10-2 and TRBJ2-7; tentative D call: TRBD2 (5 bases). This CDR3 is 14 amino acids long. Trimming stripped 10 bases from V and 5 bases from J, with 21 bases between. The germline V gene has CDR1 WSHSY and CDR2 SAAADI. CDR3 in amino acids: CATVSSAGLNEQYF. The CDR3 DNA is TGCGCCACCGTTAGTAGCGCCGGCTTAAACGAGCAGTACTTC.

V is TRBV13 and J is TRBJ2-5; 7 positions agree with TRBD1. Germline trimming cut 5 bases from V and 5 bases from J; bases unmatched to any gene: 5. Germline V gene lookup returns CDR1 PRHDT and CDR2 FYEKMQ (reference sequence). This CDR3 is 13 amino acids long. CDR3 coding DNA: TGTGCCAGCAGCCCGACAGGGTGGGAGACCCAGTACTTC. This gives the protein CASSPTGWETQYF.

The chain's CDR3 is CASSLRVTGLAGDTQYF. In DNA, the CDR3 is TGCGCCAGCAGCTTGAGGGTCACGGGACTAGCGGGAGATACGCAGTATTTT. The V gene is TRBV5-1, the J gene TRBJ2-3, with TRBD2 identical over 12 bases. The trim removed 1 base at V and 5 bases at J, leaving 8 bases unmatched. The CDR3 spans 17 residues. From germline, CDR1 is SGHRS and CDR2 YFSETQ.

The CDR3 sequence: CASSLGGLGGELFF. CDR3 DNA sequence: TGTGCCAGCAGTTTAGGAGGACTCGGGGGGGAACTGTTTTTT. The rearrangement joins TRBV27 to TRBJ1-4, with TRBD1 as a possible D gene (5 bases). This CDR3 contains 14 residues. Germline loops: CDR1 MNHEY, CDR2 SMNVEV (reference sequence). Deletions cut 2 bases from V and 12 bases from J, with 16 bases between.

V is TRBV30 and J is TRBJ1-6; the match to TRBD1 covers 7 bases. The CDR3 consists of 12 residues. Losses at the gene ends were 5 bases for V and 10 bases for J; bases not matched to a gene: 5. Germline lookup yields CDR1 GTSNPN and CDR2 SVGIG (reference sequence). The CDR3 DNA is TGTGCCTGGGACAGGGTTGGATCACCCCTCCACTTT. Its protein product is CAWDRVGSPLHF.

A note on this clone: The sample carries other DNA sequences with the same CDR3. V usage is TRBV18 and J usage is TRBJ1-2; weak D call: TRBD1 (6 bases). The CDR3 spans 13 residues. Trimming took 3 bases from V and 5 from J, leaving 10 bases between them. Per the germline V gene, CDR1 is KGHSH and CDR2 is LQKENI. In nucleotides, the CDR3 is TGTGCCAGCTCACCGACAGGCGATTATGGCTACACCTTC. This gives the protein CASSPTGDYGYTF.

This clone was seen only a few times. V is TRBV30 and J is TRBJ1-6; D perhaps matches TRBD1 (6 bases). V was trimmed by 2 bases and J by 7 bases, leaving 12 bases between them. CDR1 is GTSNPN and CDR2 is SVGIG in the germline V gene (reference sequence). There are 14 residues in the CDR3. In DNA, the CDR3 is TGTGCCTGGAGTATAGGCCAGGGGAATTCACCCCTCCACTTT. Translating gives CAWSIGQGNSPLHF.

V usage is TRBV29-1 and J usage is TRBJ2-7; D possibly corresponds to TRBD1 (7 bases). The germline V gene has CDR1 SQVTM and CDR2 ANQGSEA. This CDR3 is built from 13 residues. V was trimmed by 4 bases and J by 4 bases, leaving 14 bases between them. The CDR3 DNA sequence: TGCAGCGTTGTGGGGGCAGGGGGGTACGAGCAGTACTTC. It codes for CSVVGAGGYEQYF.

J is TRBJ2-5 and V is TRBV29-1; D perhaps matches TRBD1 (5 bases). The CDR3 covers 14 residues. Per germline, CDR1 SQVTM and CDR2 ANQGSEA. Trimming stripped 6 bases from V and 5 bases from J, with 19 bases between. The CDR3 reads CSVNSGALGETQYF. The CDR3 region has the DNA TGCAGCGTGAACAGTGGGGCCCTTGGGGAGACCCAGTACTTC.

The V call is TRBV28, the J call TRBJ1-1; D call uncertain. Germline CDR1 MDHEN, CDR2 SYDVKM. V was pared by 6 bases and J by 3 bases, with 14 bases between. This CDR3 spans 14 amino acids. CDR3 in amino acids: CASRSAGWDTEAFF. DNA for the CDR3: TGTGCCAGCAGGTCGGCGGGGTGGGACACTGAAGCTTTCTTT.

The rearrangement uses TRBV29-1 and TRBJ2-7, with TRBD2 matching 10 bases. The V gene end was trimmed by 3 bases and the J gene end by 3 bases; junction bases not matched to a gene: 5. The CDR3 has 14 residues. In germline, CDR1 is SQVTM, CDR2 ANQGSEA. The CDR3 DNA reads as TGCAGCGTTGATGGGTTAGCGGGGGGCTACGAGCAGTACTTC. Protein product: CSVDGLAGGYEQYF.